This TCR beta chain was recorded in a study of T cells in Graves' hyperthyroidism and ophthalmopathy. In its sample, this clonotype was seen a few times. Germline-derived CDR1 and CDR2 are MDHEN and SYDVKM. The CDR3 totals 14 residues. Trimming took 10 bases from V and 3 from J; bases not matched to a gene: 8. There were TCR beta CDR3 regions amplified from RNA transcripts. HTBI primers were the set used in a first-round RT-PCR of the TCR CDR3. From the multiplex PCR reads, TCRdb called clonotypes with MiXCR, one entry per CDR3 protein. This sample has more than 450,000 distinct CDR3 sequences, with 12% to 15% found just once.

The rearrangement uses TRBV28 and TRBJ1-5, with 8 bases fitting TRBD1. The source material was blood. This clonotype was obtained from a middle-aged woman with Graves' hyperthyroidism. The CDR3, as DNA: TGTGCCACCTCAGGGGGCATAGACAATCAGCCCCAGCATTTT. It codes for CATSGGIDNQPQHF.